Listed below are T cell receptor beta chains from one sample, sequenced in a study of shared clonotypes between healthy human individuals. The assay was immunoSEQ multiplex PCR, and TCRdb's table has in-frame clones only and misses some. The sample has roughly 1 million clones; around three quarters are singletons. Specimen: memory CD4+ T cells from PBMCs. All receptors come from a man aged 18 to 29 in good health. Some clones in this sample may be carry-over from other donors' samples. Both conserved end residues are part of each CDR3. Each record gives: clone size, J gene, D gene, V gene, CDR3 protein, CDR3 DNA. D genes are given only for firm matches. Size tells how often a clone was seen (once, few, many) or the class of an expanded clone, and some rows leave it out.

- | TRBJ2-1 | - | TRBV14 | CASSQGTRNYNEQFF | TGTGCCAGCAGCCAGGGGACGCGGAATTACAATGAGCAGTTCTTC
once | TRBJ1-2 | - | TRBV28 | CASSTPFSGANYGYTF | TGTGCCAGCAGTACGCCCTTTTCGGGGGCTAACTATGGCTACACCTTC
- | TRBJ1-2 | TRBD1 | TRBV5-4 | CASSRWDRGGYGYTF | TGTGCCAGCAGCCGCTGGGACAGGGGAGGGTATGGCTACACCTTC
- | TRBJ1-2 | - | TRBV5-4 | CASSSRTGTPFGYTF | TGTGCCAGCAGCTCCAGGACCGGGACACCCTTTGGTTACACCTTC
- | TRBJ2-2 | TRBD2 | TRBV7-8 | CASSLGLAGVRTGELFF | TGTGCCAGCAGCTTAGGACTAGCGGGAGTGAGAACCGGGGAGCTGTTTTTT
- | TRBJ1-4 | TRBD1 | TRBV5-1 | CASSLEGTGDEKLFF | TGCGCCAGCAGCTTGGAAGGGACAGGGGATGAAAAACTGTTTTTT
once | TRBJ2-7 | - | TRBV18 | CASSPGTSYEQYF | TGTGCCAGCTCCCCCGGCACATCCTACGAGCAGTACTTC
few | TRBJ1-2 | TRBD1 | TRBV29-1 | CSVGVQGASGYTF | TGCAGCGTTGGCGTCCAGGGGGCGAGTGGCTACACCTTC
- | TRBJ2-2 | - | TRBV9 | CASSNTGTGELFF | TGTGCCAGCAGTAATACGGGTACGGGGGAGCTGTTTTTT
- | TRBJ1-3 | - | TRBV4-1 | CASSQLLTGYSGNTIYF | TGCGCCAGCAGCCAACTATTGACAGGCTACTCTGGAAACACCATATATTTT
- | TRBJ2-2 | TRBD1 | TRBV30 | CAWSVQGAGELFF | TGTGCCTGGAGTGTTCAGGGGGCCGGGGAGCTGTTTTTT
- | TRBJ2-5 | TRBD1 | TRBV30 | CAWSVNRGETQYF | TGTGCCTGGAGTGTAAACAGGGGAGAGACCCAGTACTTC
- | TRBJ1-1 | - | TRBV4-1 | CASSQDLGVVAFF | TGCGCCAGCAGCCAAGATTTAGGCGTTGTAGCTTTCTTT
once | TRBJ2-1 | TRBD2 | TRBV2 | CASSLAGGRGYNEQFF | TGTGCCAGCAGCTTAGCGGGAGGGAGGGGATACAATGAGCAGTTCTTC
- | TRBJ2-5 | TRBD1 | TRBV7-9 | CASSLKVDRGIAETQYF | TGTGCCAGCAGCTTGAAGGTGGACAGGGGTATCGCAGAGACCCAGTACTTC
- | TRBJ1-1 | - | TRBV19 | CASSIPGSTEAFF | TGTGCCAGTAGTATCCCAGGGAGCACTGAAGCTTTCTTT
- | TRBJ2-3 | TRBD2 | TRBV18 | CASSRNGEREGRIDTQYF | TGTGCCAGCTCACGGAACGGGGAGCGGGAGGGCCGTATAGATACGCAGTATTTT
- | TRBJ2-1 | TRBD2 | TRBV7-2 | CASSTRLASGNEQFF | TGTGCCAGCAGCACCCGACTAGCTTCGGGCAATGAGCAGTTCTTC
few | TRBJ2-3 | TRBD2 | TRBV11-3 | CASSRRGGASDTQYF | TGTGCCAGCAGCCGGCGGGGAGGGGCGTCCGATACGCAGTATTTT
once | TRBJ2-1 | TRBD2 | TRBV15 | CATKASGSNEQFF | TGTGCCACCAAGGCTAGCGGGAGCAATGAGCAGTTCTTC